Listed below are T cell receptor beta chains from one sample, sequenced in a study of low-dose radiotherapy and immunotherapy resistance in tumors. MiXCR, applied by TCRdb to the reads, yields one record per CDR3 protein. Seen here are more than 90,000 distinct CDR3 sequences, 20% observed once, and the top ten hold over 4%. Sample: PBMCs, taken after low-dose radiotherapy plus immunotherapy. Receptors were obtained from a male donor with prostate cancer. Each CDR3 is given with its conserved first and last residue. D genes are given only for firm matches. Rows may omit the clone size; those that give it use once, few, many or a size class.

.	TRBV20-1	many	TRBJ2-7	TGCAGTGCTACCGGATCCTACGAGCAGTACTTC	CSATGSYEQYF
TRBD1	TRBV7-6	many	TRBJ1-1	TGTGCCAGCAGCCCCGGGACAGGGGGCACTGAAGCTTTCTTT	CASSPGTGGTEAFF
.	TRBV20-1	.	TRBJ1-5	TGCAGTGCTAGACCCTTTGACAGGTTGGGGCATCAGCCCCAGCATTTT	CSARPFDRLGHQPQHF
.	TRBV4-1	many	TRBJ2-5	TGCGCCAGCAGCCGAGGAGCGTTAGGACAAGAGACCCAGTACTTC	CASSRGALGQETQYF
.	TRBV20-1	few	TRBJ2-1	TGCAGTGCTACTAGGACTGTAAGCTCCTACAATGAGCAGTTCTTC	CSATRTVSSYNEQFF
TRBD1	TRBV10-3	many	TRBJ1-2	TGTGCCATCAGTGTCCCCGGGACAGAAGTTTATGGCTACACCTTC	CAISVPGTEVYGYTF
.	TRBV30	many	TRBJ1-4	TGTGCCTGGAGCTGGGGGGGAAGTGGCGAAAAACTGTTTTTT	CAWSWGGSGEKLFF
.	TRBV6-2/TRBV6-3	many	TRBJ2-1	TGTGCCAGCAGGCCCCTTGGTCGCTACAATGAGCAGTTCTTC	CASRPLGRYNEQFF
.	TRBV27	many	TRBJ2-2	TGTGCCAGCAGAACTCGGTCTACCGGGGAGCTGTTTTTT	CASRTRSTGELFF
.	TRBV4-1	many	TRBJ1-1	TGCGCCAGCAGCCAAGGGGCAACAGTGGTGACTGAAGCTTTCTTT	CASSQGATVVTEAFF
TRBD1	TRBV12-3/TRBV12-4	many	TRBJ2-2	TGTGCCAGCAGCGCCGGGACAGGGTTCACCGGGGAGCTGTTTTTT	CASSAGTGFTGELFF
.	TRBV7-9	few	TRBJ2-7	TGTGCCAGCAGCTTAGGTGCCACCTCCTACGAGCAGTACTTC	CASSLGATSYEQYF
.	TRBV2	many	TRBJ2-3	TGTGCCAGCAGTGGGGACGTAGATACGCAGTATTTT	CASSGDVDTQYF
.	TRBV25-1	few	TRBJ1-2	TGTGCCAGCAGTTCAAGTAAGGAGATTCACTATGGCTACACCTTC	CASSSSKEIHYGYTF
TRBD1	TRBV11-1	many	TRBJ1-2	TGTGCCAGCAGCTCAGCAGGGGGATATGGCTACACCTTC	CASSSAGGYGYTF
.	TRBV20-1	.	TRBJ2-7	TGCAGTGCTAGAGCAATAACAGCCATCTCCTACGAGCAGTACTTC	CSARAITAISYEQYF
.	TRBV9	once	TRBJ2-7	TGTGCCAGCAGCGTATGGGACGTCTCCTACGAGCAGTACTTC	CASSVWDVSYEQYF
TRBD2	TRBV20-1	medium-sized	TRBJ2-5	TGCAGTGCTAGGCGGTTAGGCGCGGGGGACCAAGAGACCCAGTACTTC	CSARRLGAGDQETQYF
.	TRBV20-1	many	TRBJ2-7	TGCAGTGCTAGAGAGGCAGGGCGACACGAGCAGTACTTC	CSAREAGRHEQYF
.	TRBV6-6	.	TRBJ2-3	TGTGCCAGCAGTTACGGAGGGGCGGCAACAGATACGCAGTATTTT	CASSYGGAATDTQYF
.	TRBV29-1	many	TRBJ1-3	TGCAGCGCCCATGGACAGATAAGCTCTGGAAACACCATATATTTT	CSAHGQISSGNTIYF
.	TRBV6-5	.	TRBJ1-5	TGTGCCAGCAGTTCGGGTTCATTGGGCCATCAGCCCCAGCATTTT	CASSSGSLGHQPQHF
.	TRBV5-1	few	TRBJ2-5	TGCGCCAGCATCAGTTCTTACGGACCACAAGAGACCCAGTACTTC	CASISSYGPQETQYF
.	TRBV19	many	TRBJ1-3	TGTGCCAGTAGTATAATGGCGGGAACCTCTGGAAACACCATATATTTT	CASSIMAGTSGNTIYF
.	TRBV7-9	.	TRBJ2-3	TGTGCCAGCAGCTTAGCGTATTCAGATACGCAGTATTTT	CASSLAYSDTQYF
.	TRBV19	.	TRBJ1-2	TGTGCCAGTAGTAAAGCTCCTCTTTACTATGGCTACACCTTC	CASSKAPLYYGYTF
TRBD2	TRBV6-2/TRBV6-3	many	TRBJ2-7	TGTGCCAGCAGTTACGAGGGACTAGCGGGGGCCCACTCCTACGAGCAGTACTTC	CASSYEGLAGAHSYEQYF
.	TRBV20-1	.	TRBJ1-5	TGCAGTGCTAGACCACGAGGGGTCGATCAGCCCCAGCATTTT	CSARPRGVDQPQHF
.	TRBV25-1	.	TRBJ1-3	TGTGCCATCAGTGAACCCATCTCAAACACCATATATTTT	CAISEPISNTIYF
.	TRBV20-1	many	TRBJ1-2	TGCAGTGCTACCCCGGACGGCCGCGACTATGGCTACACCTTC	CSATPDGRDYGYTF
.	TRBV12-5	many	TRBJ2-3	TGTGCTAGTGCCGCCCGGGGACGGGGAGATACGCAGTATTTT	CASAARGRGDTQYF
.	TRBV5-1	few	TRBJ1-4	TGCGCCAGCAGGGAAAGCCGAGGCCACGGGAATGAAAAACTGTTTTTT	CASRESRGHGNEKLFF
TRBD1	TRBV20-1	.	TRBJ1-5	TGCAGTGCCCACCCAGGGGGCTCCCGGCCCCAGCATTTT	CSAHPGGSRPQHF
TRBD2	TRBV3-1	many	TRBJ2-2	TGTGCCAGCAGCCTGGGACTAGCGTGGCCTTTGACCGGGGAGCTGTTTTTT	CASSLGLAWPLTGELFF
.	TRBV11-2	many	TRBJ2-5	TGTGCCAGCAGCTTAGATGGTGGGGGAAGGGGGTACCAAGAGACCCAGTACTTC	CASSLDGGGRGYQETQYF
TRBD1	TRBV12-3/TRBV12-4	many	TRBJ1-5	TGTGCCAGCAGGCCAGGGGGAGTTCAGCCCCAGCATTTT	CASRPGGVQPQHF
TRBD1	TRBV19	many	TRBJ2-7	TGTGCCAGTAGTATCGTGGGACAGGGGGGCGAGCAGTACTTC	CASSIVGQGGEQYF
.	TRBV27	few	TRBJ2-5	TGTGCCAGCTCAATTAAACAAGGGAGTTTTGAGACCCAGTACTTC	CASSIKQGSFETQYF
.	TRBV5-1	.	TRBJ1-4	TGCGCCAGCAGCACCGGGGACGAACACGAAAAACTGTTTTTT	CASSTGDEHEKLFF
.	TRBV6-2/TRBV6-3	many	TRBJ2-5	TGTGCCAGCAGTTACAAGGGCCAAGAGACCCAGTACTTC	CASSYKGQETQYF
.	TRBV10-3	few	TRBJ1-1	TGTGCCATCAGTGGGGAGGGTGCGAGGGTGAACACTGAAGCTTTCTTT	CAISGEGARVNTEAFF
TRBD2	TRBV7-2	many	TRBJ2-5	TGTGCCAGCAGAATCGGGGGGGCCGGGGAGACCCAGTACTTC	CASRIGGAGETQYF
TRBD2	TRBV20-1	many	TRBJ2-3	TGCAGTGCGTCCAGGACTAGTACGCAGTATTTT	CSASRTSTQYF
TRBD1	TRBV5-5	many	TRBJ1-5	TGTGCCAGCAGCCAAACAGGGGGTCCCAATCAGCCCCAGCATTTT	CASSQTGGPNQPQHF
.	TRBV29-1	many	TRBJ2-1	TGCAGCGTTGAAGATCCCGGGGGCCACTACAATGAGCAGTTCTTC	CSVEDPGGHYNEQFF
.	TRBV6-5	few	TRBJ1-2	TGTGCCAGCAGTTATGGGACGACCTATGGCTACACCTTC	CASSYGTTYGYTF
TRBD2	TRBV3-1	many	TRBJ2-1	TGTGCCAGCAGCCGGTTAGCGGGGGGGTACAATGAGCAGTTCTTC	CASSRLAGGYNEQFF
TRBD2	TRBV29-1	few	TRBJ2-6	TGCAGCGTTGAGTTAGCGGGGGTCTCTGGGGCCAACGTCCTGACTTTC	CSVELAGVSGANVLTF
.	TRBV19	many	TRBJ2-5	TGTGCCAGTAGTATCGGGCAGGCCCAAGGGACCCAGTACTTC	CASSIGQAQGTQYF
.	TRBV9	many	TRBJ2-3	TGTGCCAGCAGCGTAGGCAGGGGTTCCACAGATACGCAGTATTTT	CASSVGRGSTDTQYF
.	TRBV9	.	TRBJ2-5	TGTGCCAGCAGCCCGACTCCGGGGCAGGAGACCCAGTACTTC	CASSPTPGQETQYF
.	TRBV7-9	.	TRBJ1-6	TGTGCCAGCAGCTCCCCGGCCGGGGCAGGGAATTCACCCCTCCACTTT	CASSSPAGAGNSPLHF
TRBD1	TRBV6-1	many	TRBJ2-1	TGTGCCAGCAGTGGAGGACAGGGAGTGTCCTACAATGAGCAGTTCTTC	CASSGGQGVSYNEQFF
.	TRBV20-1	many	TRBJ2-2	TGCAGTGCTAGAGTCCGATACACCGGGGAGCTGTTTTTT	CSARVRYTGELFF
TRBD2	TRBV6-1	many	TRBJ2-1	TGTGCCAGCAGTGAGGCTCTAGCGGGGGGATCGAATGAGCAGTTCTTC	CASSEALAGGSNEQFF
TRBD2	TRBV2	many	TRBJ2-5	TGTGCCAGCAAAATTCGACTAGCGGGGGCAGAGACCCAGTACTTC	CASKIRLAGAETQYF
.	TRBV20-1	many	TRBJ2-7	TGCAGTGCAGAGGGGAGAGTGACCTACGAGCAGTACTTC	CSAEGRVTYEQYF
.	TRBV10-3	many	TRBJ2-3	TGTGCCATCAGTGAGGCGAGCACAGATACGCAGTATTTT	CAISEASTDTQYF
TRBD2	TRBV2	many	TRBJ2-5	TGTGCCAGCAGTGGGTTAGCGGGGGATTTCCAAGAGACCCAGTACTTC	CASSGLAGDFQETQYF